This T cell receptor (beta chain) emerged from a study of blood T cell repertoires in COVID-19. Study as a whole: Italy, Spain and the United States were the sources of the convalescent and acute COVID-19 samples. Nucleic acid was either cDNA or gDNA, and it came from T cells, B-cell-depleted T cells, or PBMCs.

This CDR3 contains 14 residues. After removal of 0 bases from V and 10 bases from J, the junction contained 5 bases not matched to a gene. The V gene's germline CDR1 is LGHNA and CDR2 YSLEER. Original handling: Amplification of reference gene primers was used by the study to estimate nucleated cell counts. The data were produced by immunoSEQ multiplex PCR, yet TCRdb's version contains in-frame clones alone and is incomplete. That table supplies the V and J calls and clone size; D and trimming were determined from the DNA. The sample carries about 97,000 clones, about 90% recorded once. The clonotype comes from a man in his forties or fifties with active COVID-19. Material for sequencing was peripheral blood. The chain combines TRBV4-3 with TRBJ2-3; 9 bases are shared with TRBD1. CDR3 sequence (DNA): TGCGCCAGCAGCCAAGACCTCCGGGACAGGGCGCAGTATTTT. Its translation: CASSQDLRDRAQYF.